These 7 T cell receptor beta chains share one sample of origin, sequenced in a study of graft-versus-host responses after intestinal transplantation. Some clones are missing from TCRdb's copy, which holds only in-frame ones; the method was immunoSEQ multiplex PCR. The table records about 40,000 clones, about 90% of them present only once. The specimen comprised PBMCs, sampled approximately 320 days after intestinal transplant. The receptors derive from a human patient who received an intestinal transplant, so some T cells may come from the graft donor.

The rearrangement links TRBV29-1 to TRBJ2-2, with TRBD1 identical over 10 bases. CDR3 length: 13 residues. The germline V gene has CDR1 SQVTM and CDR2 ANQGSEA. The V segment lost 4 bases and the J segment 4 bases; nucleotides outside the gene matches: 0. The CDR3 nucleotides read TGCAGCGTTGGGACAGGGGGCACCGGGGAGCTGTTTTTT. It translates to CSVGTGGTGELFF.

The chain carries TRBV7-2 and TRBJ1-1, with a tentative D call TRBD1 (5 bases). The germline CDR1 and CDR2 sequences are SGHTA and FQGNSA. The CDR3 covers 15 residues. V was trimmed by 1 base and J by 0 bases, leaving 9 bases between them. CDR3 sequence: CASSLDGAMNTEAFF. DNA for the CDR3: TGTGCCAGCAGCTTAGACGGGGCGATGAACACTGAAGCTTTCTTT.

V is TRBV18 and J is TRBJ2-5, with D possibly TRBD2 on 6 matching bases. The V end was cut by 3 bases, the J end by 5 bases, with 28 bases between. CDR1 KGHSH and CDR2 LQKENI come from the germline V gene. The length of the CDR3 is 19 residues. The CDR3 nucleotides read TGTGCCAGCTCACCTTCGTTCCCTCGGGACTTCTCTACTTGGGAGACCCAGTACTTC. This gives the protein CASSPSFPRDFSTWETQYF.

In this sample, this clone turned up a few times. The chain joins TRBV6-5 to TRBJ2-2; either TRBD1 or TRBD2 may fit D (6 bases each). This CDR3 spans 15 amino acids. In germline, CDR1 is MNHEY, CDR2 SVGAGI. V lost 4 bases to trimming and J lost 7 bases, with 16 bases between them. The CDR3 protein is CASSSVGGWIGELFF. CDR3 DNA: TGTGCCAGCAGTTCGGTGGGGGGCTGGATCGGGGAGCTGTTTTTT.

The rearrangement uses TRBV6-5 and TRBJ1-1; 10 bases map to TRBD1. This CDR3 has 16 amino acids. Germline V gene lookup returns CDR1 MNHEY and CDR2 SVGAGI. Trimming cost V 2 bases and J 0 bases; bases outside gene matches: 3. DNA for the CDR3: TGTGCCAGCAGTTACCGGGACAGGGGATTGAACACTGAAGCTTTCTTT. This translates into CASSYRDRGLNTEAFF.

The rearrangement links TRBV28 to TRBJ1-2, with a tentative D call TRBD1 (5 bases). The CDR3 length is 14 residues. Germline V CDR1 and CDR2: MDHEN, SYDVKM. Trimming pared 4 bases from V and 2 bases from J, leaving 11 bases between. The DNA of the CDR3 is TGTGCCAGCAGTTCCAGGGCAAACAACTATGGCTACACCTTC. This translates into CASSSRANNYGYTF.

This clone occurred a few times. Additional DNA sequences in this sample encode the identical CDR3. The DNA of the CDR3 is TGCGCCAGCAGCTTGGGTGGGGGAGGTTTCTACAATGAGCAGTTCTTC. As protein: CASSLGGGGFYNEQFF. The rearrangement joins TRBV5-1 to TRBJ2-1; perhaps TRBD2 as D (6 bases). CDR1 and CDR2 (germline): SGHRS, YFSETQ. V gave up 0 bases and J gave up 3 bases, with 13 bases separating them. The CDR3 has 16 residues.